The 21 T cell receptor beta chains in this list originate from one sample, sequenced in a study of human T cells and chemical hapten exposure (dated by TCRdb to the early 2020s). The library came from RACE. These reads were obtained on a NextSeq 500. TCRdb cleaned the public reads at Q25 with fastp, built clones with MiXCR and kept in-frame beta chains. Rows with a matching CDR3 protein are joined into one entry that keeps the most common DNA and genes. Within this sample are approximately 260,000 distinct CDR3 sequences, with approximately 8.6% of them counted one time only. The ten largest clones capture over 2% of the sample. The sample's time point label, decoded: pre-sensitization, week 0. The treatment or condition label of this sample denotes: therapeutic diphenylcyclopropenone sensitization with weekly scalp DPC. This specimen consisted of whole blood, obtained in connection with sensitization to the hapten diphenylcyclopropenone (DPC). The receptors were sampled from a woman aged 40-49 years with alopecia areata. Some clones in this sample may be carry-over from other donors' samples.

The rearrangement joins TRBV18 to TRBJ1-1; 7 bases align to TRBD1. Germline-derived CDR1 and CDR2 are KGHSH and LQKENI. The CDR3 is 15 residues long. J was trimmed by 1 base and V by 3 bases; bases with no gene match: 5. CDR3 in amino acids: CASSPSGQTNTEAFF. In DNA, the CDR3 is TGTGCCAGCTCACCTTCGGGACAGACGAACACTGAAGCTTTCTTT.

This clonotype showed up many times. This sequence joins TRBV29-1 and TRBJ1-2; D unclear. This CDR3 region has 9 residues. Germline CDR1 and CDR2: SQVTM and ANQGSEA. Trimming pared 3 bases from V and 8 bases from J, leaving 4 bases between. The CDR3 DNA reads TGCAGCGTTGAGTCCGGCTACACCTTC. Amino acids: CSVESGYTF.

This clonotype has only a few counts. This sequence joins TRBV29-1 and TRBJ1-4; a possible D gene is TRBD1 (5 bases). V shed 5 bases and J shed 3 bases, with 10 bases lying between them. The length of the CDR3 is 13 residues. Germline V gene sequence: CDR1 SQVTM, CDR2 ANQGSEA. In nucleotides, the CDR3 is TGCAGCGTTTGCGACAGCTCTAATGAAAAACTGTTTTTT. The encoded protein is CSVCDSSNEKLFF.

This clonotype was observed a handful of times. The gene calls are TRBV7-3 and TRBJ1-1; 7 nucleotides line up with TRBD1. Unmatched junction bases numbered 4, after V lost 4 bases and J lost 2 bases. The CDR3 length is 14 residues. Germline CDR1 and CDR2: SGHTA and FQGTGA. CDR3 in amino acids: CASSSDRANTEAFF. The CDR3 DNA reads TGTGCCAGCAGCTCAGACAGGGCTAACACTGAAGCTTTCTTT. Full variable domain (missing parts from reference TRBV7-3 and TRBJ1-1): GAGVSQTPSNKVTEKGKYVELRCDPISGHTALYWYRQSLGQGPEFLIYFQGTGAADDSGLPNDRFFAVRPEGSVSTLKIQRTERGDSAVYLCASSSDRANTEAFFGQGTRLTVV.

The chain uses TRBV27 and TRBJ1-4; no clear D. The CDR3 is 13 residues long. Trimming pared 0 bases from V and 5 bases from J, leaving 4 bases between. In germline, CDR1 is MNHEY, CDR2 SMNVEV (reference sequence). The CDR3: CASSLSGNEKLFF. CDR3 bases: TGTGCCAGCAGTTTATCCGGAAATGAAAAACTGTTTTTT. Full variable domain (remainder filled in from reference TRBV27 and TRBJ1-4): EAQVTQNPRYLITVTGKKLTVTCSQNMNHEYMSWYRQDPGLGLRQIYYSMNVEVTDKGDVPEGYKVSRKEKRNFPLILESPSPNQTSLYFCASSLSGNEKLFFGSGTQLSVL.

J is TRBJ1-2 and V is TRBV9; unclear D gene. The ends were cut back, 0 bases at V and 0 bases at J, with 6 bases in the middle. Germline loops: CDR1 SGDLS, CDR2 YYNGEE. This CDR3 region has 14 residues. This CDR3 reads CASSVGPSNYGYTF. The CDR3 DNA reads as TGTGCCAGCAGCGTAGGGCCGTCTAACTATGGCTACACCTTC.

This clonotype appeared a few times. This rearrangement joins TRBV20-1 to TRBJ2-3, with 8 bases lining up with TRBD2. Germline V gene data show CDR1 as DFQATT and CDR2 as SNEGSKA (reference sequence). CDR3 length: 15 amino acids. Unmatched junction bases numbered 7, after V lost 3 bases and J lost 2 bases. CDR3 loop: CSASTAGGTTDTQYF. The CDR3 DNA sequence: TGCAGTGCTAGTACCGCGGGAGGTACCACAGATACGCAGTATTTT.

The V gene is TRBV6-5, the J gene TRBJ1-4; TRBD1 matches 9 bases. The germline CDR1 and CDR2 sequences are MNHEY and SVGAGI. The V gene end was trimmed by 6 bases and the J gene end by 5 bases; junction bases not matched to a gene: 4. This CDR3 is built from 14 residues. Here the CDR3 DNA reads TGTGCCAGCAGCTCAGACAGGGGGAATGAAAAACTGTTTTTT. As protein: CASSSDRGNEKLFF.

This clonotype was observed a few times. The rearrangement uses TRBV7-6 and TRBJ2-2; TRBD1 aligns across 9 bases. This CDR3 comprises 16 residues. V trimming: 5 bases; J trimming: 0 bases; junction bases outside the gene matches: 4. Germline CDR1 is SGHVS and CDR2 is FNYEAQ. Here the CDR3 reads CASSERQGANTGELFF. As DNA, the CDR3 is TGTGCCAGCAGCGAGAGACAGGGGGCGAACACCGGGGAGCTGTTTTTT.

This clonotype was counted many times. The CDR3 DNA sequence: TGTGCCATCAACCCCCGGGACAGGGCCGGGGAGCTGTTTTTT. It is translated as CAINPRDRAGELFF. This chain connects TRBV10-3 to TRBJ2-2; 9 bases align to TRBD1. CDR3 length: 14 residues. J was trimmed by 6 bases and V by 7 bases; bases with no gene match: 6. From germline, CDR1 is ENHRY and CDR2 SYGVKD.

This clonotype occurred a few times. The chain is built from TRBV20-1 and TRBJ1-1; 9 bases agree with TRBD1. This CDR3 contains 15 residues. V lost 3 bases to trimming and J lost 3 bases; unmatched junction nucleotides: 8. Germline lookup yields CDR1 DFQATT and CDR2 SNEGSKA (reference sequence). CDR3 sequence: CSARASDRGDTEAFF. The CDR3 nucleotides are TGCAGTGCTAGGGCCTCCGACAGGGGGGACACTGAAGCTTTCTTT.

The CDR3 region has the DNA TGTGCCAGCAGTTTTTCCACACCCTACGAGCAGTACTTC. This codes for CASSFSTPYEQYF. The genes are TRBV27 and TRBJ2-7; D remains unclear. Germline values: CDR1 MNHEY, CDR2 SMNVEV (reference sequence). Trimming left V 3 bases short and J 2 bases short, with 8 bases between. The CDR3 sequence is 13 residues long.

The chain has TRBV9 and TRBJ2-7; no definite D call. The ends were cut back, 0 bases at V and 5 bases at J, with 12 bases in the middle. CDR3 length equals 14 residues. The germline V gene encodes CDR1 SGDLS and CDR2 YYNGEE. In nucleotides, the CDR3 is TGTGCCAGCAGCGTAGCAGCAGGTTCCGACGAGCAGTACTTC. It codes for CASSVAAGSDEQYF.

This clonotype came up many times. The chain has TRBV12-3 or TRBV12-4 and TRBJ2-1; 9 bases map to TRBD2. CDR3 length: 14 residues. Germline trimming cut 6 bases from V and 10 bases from J; bases unmatched to any gene: 10. DNA of the CDR3: TGTGCCAGCAGCTCACGCGGGGGGGAAGGGGAGCAGTTCTTC. This encodes CASSSRGGEGEQFF.

The chain has TRBV20-1 and TRBJ2-7, with D possibly TRBD2 on 6 matching bases. The ends were cut back, 4 bases at V and 2 bases at J, with 15 bases in the middle. The CDR3 has 14 amino acids. Germline values: CDR1 DFQATT, CDR2 SNEGSKA (reference sequence). This chain's CDR3 is CSATPHRGTYEQYF. CDR3 DNA sequence: TGCAGTGCTACCCCCCATCGGGGGACCTACGAGCAGTACTTC.

This clonotype has a handful of counts. The V gene is TRBV6-1, the J gene TRBJ1-5; 9 bases are shared with TRBD1. The CDR3 is 13 residues long. V was clipped by 6 bases and J by 7 bases; unmatched bases: 4. CDR1 and CDR2 (germline): MNHNS, SASEGT. The CDR3: CASRGTGQQPQHF. For the CDR3, the DNA is TGTGCCAGCAGAGGGACAGGGCAACAGCCCCAGCATTTT.

V and J are TRBV7-2 and TRBJ2-7, with TRBD1 as a possible D gene (5 bases). V was cut by 5 bases and J by 2 bases, with 13 bases left in between. CDR3 length equals 14 residues. Germline CDR1 reads SGHTA; CDR2 reads FQGNSA. In nucleotides, the CDR3 is TGTGCCAGCAGCCCGACCGCAGGGACCTACGAGCAGTACTTC. Its protein is CASSPTAGTYEQYF.

The chain uses TRBV24-1 and TRBJ2-1; 9 bases match TRBD2. The CDR3 consists of 15 residues. Losses at the gene ends were 5 bases for V and 6 bases for J; bases not matched to a gene: 7. Per the germline V gene, CDR1 is KGHDR and CDR2 is SFDVKD. The CDR3 is CATSGHSGSANEQFF. The CDR3 bases are TGTGCCACCAGTGGGCATAGCGGGAGTGCCAATGAGCAGTTCTTC.

The chain combines TRBV18 with TRBJ2-5; D is perhaps TRBD2 (5 bases). Trimming shortened V by 1 base and J by 5 bases, and 11 bases separated the two germline ends. The CDR3 is 14 residues long. The V gene's germline CDR1 is KGHSH and CDR2 LQKENI. As DNA, the CDR3 is TGTGCCAGCTCACCACGGGAGCAGGCGGAGACCCAGTACTTC. This encodes CASSPREQAETQYF.

The chain carries TRBV28 and TRBJ1-2; maybe TRBD1 (5 bases). Germline assignment: CDR1 MDHEN and CDR2 SYDVKM. The CDR3 is made up of 13 amino acids. V was clipped by 6 bases and J by 7 bases, with 15 bases between them. The chain's CDR3 is CASSIPERGGYTF. DNA for the CDR3: TGTGCCAGCAGCATACCCGAAAGGGGTGGCTACACCTTC.

The J gene is TRBJ2-3, the V gene TRBV29-1; D is undetermined. From germline, CDR1 is SQVTM and CDR2 ANQGSEA. The CDR3 runs to 12 residues. V lost 1 base and J lost 4, with 6 bases in between. The CDR3 region is CSVEGSADTQYF. CDR3 nucleotides: TGCAGCGTTGAAGGATCCGCAGATACGCAGTATTTT.